Below, 4 T cell receptor beta chains from the same sample are listed, as sequenced in a study of cytomegalovirus exposure and HLA in healthy donors. Vbeta (60) and Jbeta (13) primers were used in the PCR. This table comes from immunoSEQ multiplex PCR, and its TCRdb copy is limited to in-frame clones, with some not included. The sample yields 150,000 to 200,000 clones, 81% seen once. The sequencing input was PBMCs. The receptors shown here come from a woman aged 18-29 years in good health and CMV-seronegative.

The J gene is TRBJ1-4, the V gene TRBV19; D unclear. The CDR3 totals 14 residues. Germline CDR1 reads LNHDA; CDR2 reads SQIVND (reference sequence). The V and J ends lost 5 bases and 0 bases respectively, with 7 bases between them. The CDR3 loop reads CASSGQATNEKLFF. The CDR3 DNA is TGTGCCAGTAGTGGCCAGGCAACTAATGAAAAACTGTTTTTT.

This chain links TRBV18 with TRBJ2-7, with D possibly TRBD1 on 6 matching bases. V was shortened by 5 bases and J by 2 bases, with 13 bases between the two germline ends. This CDR3 has 14 residues. The germline V gene encodes CDR1 KGHSH and CDR2 LQKENI. The CDR3 sequence: CASSIYRDTYEQYF. The DNA for the CDR3 is TGTGCCAGCTCAATTTACCGGGACACCTACGAGCAGTACTTC.

This sequence joins TRBV7-9 and TRBJ1-1, with 12 bases identical to TRBD1. Germline CDR1 SEHNR, CDR2 FQNEAQ (reference sequence). V lost 3 bases to trimming and J lost 6 bases; unmatched junction nucleotides: 5. The CDR3 sequence is 15 residues long. In DNA form, the CDR3 reads TGTGCCAGCAGCTTCCCGGGACAGGGGGCGGCTGAAGCTTTCTTT. The encoded protein is CASSFPGQGAAEAFF.

This clone has at least ten counts. The chain carries TRBV2 and TRBJ2-1, with TRBD2 matching 10 bases. The CDR3 runs to 14 residues. The ends lost 6 bases at V and 10 bases at J; junction bases unmatched: 9. Germline V lookup: CDR1 SNHLY, CDR2 FYNNEI. The CDR3 DNA sequence: TGTGCCAGCAGCCGGACTAGCGGATTTTCGGAGCAGTTCTTC. Amino acid sequence: CASSRTSGFSEQFF. Together with reference TRBV2 and TRBJ2-1, the CDR3 gives the full variable domain: EPEVTQTPSHQVTQMGQEVILRCVPISNHLYFYWYRQILGQKVEFLVSFYNNEISEKSEIFDDQFSVERPDGSNFTLKIRSTKLEDSAMYFCASSRTSGFSEQFFGPGTRLTVL.